This T cell receptor beta chain was sequenced for a study of blood T cell repertoires in COVID-19. The overall study: There were acute and convalescent COVID-19 samples, and they came from the United States, Italy and Spain. Sources were T cells, B-cell-depleted T cells, or PBMCs; the material itself was cDNA or gDNA.

Original data processing: Estimated nucleated cell counts came from reference gene primer amplification. Assay used: immunoSEQ multiplex PCR; TCRdb lists only in-frame clones, some missing. V, J and clone size are those of that table, while D and trimming were read from the DNA. The profile covers about 260,000 clones, with 75% to 90% appearing a single time and roughly 4% taken by the ten largest. CDR1 is MNHNS and CDR2 is SASEGT in the germline V gene. The ends lost 1 base at V and 2 bases at J; junction bases unmatched: 7. This CDR3 spans 16 amino acids. This clone was seen just once. The cohort comprised adults aged 18 to 89 years residing in 24 US areas.

The sequencing input was PBMCs or T cells enriched from blood (not recorded which). This TCR derives from a woman younger than 45 with acute COVID-19. J is TRBJ2-5 and V is TRBV6-1; 7 nucleotides match TRBD1. CDR3 coding DNA: TGTGCCAGCAGTGAAGTTGCGGGCAGGGGGCAAGAGACCCAGTACTTC. Protein sequence: CASSEVAGRGQETQYF.